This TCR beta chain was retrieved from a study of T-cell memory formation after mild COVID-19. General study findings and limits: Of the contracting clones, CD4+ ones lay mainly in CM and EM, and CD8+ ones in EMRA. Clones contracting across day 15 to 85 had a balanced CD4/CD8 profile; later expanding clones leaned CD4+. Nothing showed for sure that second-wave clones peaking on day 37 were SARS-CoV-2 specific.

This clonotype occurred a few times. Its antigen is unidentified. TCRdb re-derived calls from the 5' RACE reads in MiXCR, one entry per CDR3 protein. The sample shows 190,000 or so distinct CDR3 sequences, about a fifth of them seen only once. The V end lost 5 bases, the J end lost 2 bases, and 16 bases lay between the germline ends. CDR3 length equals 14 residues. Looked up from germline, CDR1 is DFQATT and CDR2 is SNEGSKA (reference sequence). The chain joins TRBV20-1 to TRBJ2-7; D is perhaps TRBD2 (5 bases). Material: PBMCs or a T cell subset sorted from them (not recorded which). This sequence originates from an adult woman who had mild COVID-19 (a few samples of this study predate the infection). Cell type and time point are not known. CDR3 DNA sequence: TGCAGTGCTGGAAGCAGCGGAGCCCCCTACGAGCAGTACTTC. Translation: CSAGSSGAPYEQYF.